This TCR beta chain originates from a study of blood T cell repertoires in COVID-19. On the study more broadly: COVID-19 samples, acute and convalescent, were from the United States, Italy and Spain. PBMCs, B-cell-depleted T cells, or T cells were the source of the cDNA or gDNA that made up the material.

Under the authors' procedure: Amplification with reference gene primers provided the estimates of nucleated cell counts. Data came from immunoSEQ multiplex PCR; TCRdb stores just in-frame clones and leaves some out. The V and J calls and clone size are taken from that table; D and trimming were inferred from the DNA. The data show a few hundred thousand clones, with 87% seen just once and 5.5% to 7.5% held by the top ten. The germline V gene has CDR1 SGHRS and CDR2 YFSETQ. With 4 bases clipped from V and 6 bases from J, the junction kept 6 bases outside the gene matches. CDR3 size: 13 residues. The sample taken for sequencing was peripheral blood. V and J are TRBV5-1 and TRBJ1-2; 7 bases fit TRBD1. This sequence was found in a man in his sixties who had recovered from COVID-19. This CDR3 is CASSQQTGDGYTF. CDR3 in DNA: TGCGCCAGCAGCCAACAAACAGGGGATGGCTACACCTTC.